This is a list of T cell receptor beta chains from one sample in a study of radiation and T cells in renal cell carcinoma. This table comes from immunoSEQ multiplex PCR, and its TCRdb copy is limited to in-frame clones, with some not included. The table includes 150,000 or so clones, approximately 90% detected once. This material consisted of blood, taken from a patient whose treatment included radiotherapy and nephrectomy. Receptors originate from a woman aged 45 to 65 with renal cell carcinoma. CDR3s include the opening cysteine and the closing phenylalanine or tryptophan. The order of the fields is D gene, clone size, V gene, J gene, CDR3 protein, CDR3 DNA. A D gene is named only where the DNA matches it firmly. Size is stated for part of the rows, as once, few or many counts, or as a class when the clone is expanded.

-	-	TRBV5-4	TRBJ1-2	CASSFRGGVVGYTF	TGTGCCAGCAGCTTCCGGGGAGGAGTAGTCGGCTACACCTTC
-	-	TRBV7-3	TRBJ2-5	CASSLSPAPQETQYF	TGTGCCAGCAGCTTATCACCGGCACCACAAGAGACCCAGTACTTC
-	few	TRBV14	TRBJ1-1	CASSRKGLGTEAFF	TGTGCCAGCAGCCGCAAGGGGCTGGGCACTGAAGCTTTCTTT
-	-	TRBV7-7	TRBJ2-5	CASSLDTSETQYF	TGTGCTAGCAGCTTGGATACTTCAGAGACCCAGTACTTC
-	-	TRBV30	TRBJ1-2	CAWSVHGPYGYTF	TGTGCCTGGAGTGTACATGGTCCCTATGGCTACACCTTC
-	-	TRBV18	TRBJ1-1	CASSPFFKETEAFF	TGTGCCAGCTCACCATTTTTTAAAGAAACTGAAGCTTTCTTT
TRBD1	-	TRBV6-4	TRBJ2-2	CASSDSNRGAGELFF	TGTGCCAGCAGTGACTCGAACAGGGGCGCCGGGGAGCTGTTTTTT
-	-	TRBV18	TRBJ1-2	CASSPRVADGYTF	TGTGCCAGCTCACCTAGAGTTGCGGATGGCTACACCTTC
-	-	TRBV13	TRBJ2-5	CASSLGVVATQYF	TGTGCCAGCAGCTTAGGGGTGGTGGCGACCCAGTACTTC
-	-	TRBV27	TRBJ1-3	CASSLDGSSGNTIYF	TGTGCCAGCAGTTTAGACGGGTCCTCTGGAAACACCATATATTTT
-	-	TRBV14	TRBJ2-3	CASSPYRTDTQYF	TGTGCCAGCAGCCCCTACCGGACAGATACGCAGTATTTT
TRBD1	-	TRBV7-6	TRBJ2-7	CASSLRGQGAHEQYF	TGTGCCAGCAGCTTAAGGGGACAGGGGGCCCACGAGCAGTACTTC
TRBD1	-	TRBV6-1	TRBJ1-4	CASSDRTGGYEKLFF	TGTGCCAGCAGTGACCGGACAGGGGGCTATGAAAAACTGTTTTTT
-	-	TRBV6-5	TRBJ2-1	CASSHQGNEQFF	TGTGCCAGCAGTCATCAGGGGAATGAGCAGTTCTTC
TRBD1	-	TRBV6-6	TRBJ2-3	CASSYRQGVPDTQYF	TGTGCCAGCAGTTATCGGCAGGGGGTCCCAGATACGCAGTATTTT
-	-	TRBV18	TRBJ2-5	CASSRGADQETQYF	TGTGCCAGCTCACGAGGGGCGGATCAAGAGACCCAGTACTTC
TRBD2	-	TRBV27	TRBJ2-5	CASRGLATQETQYF	TGTGCCAGCCGCGGACTAGCGACTCAAGAGACCCAGTACTTC
-	-	TRBV6-6	TRBJ2-1	CASSYTGDEQFF	TGTGCCAGCAGTTACACGGGGGATGAGCAGTTCTTC
-	-	TRBV19	TRBJ1-1	CASSIEAWGEMNTEAFF	TGTGCCAGTAGTATAGAGGCCTGGGGGGAGATGAACACTGAAGCTTTCTTT
-	-	TRBV2	TRBJ1-5	CASSAVGAQPQHF	TGTGCCAGCAGTGCGGTGGGCGCCCAGCCCCAGCATTTT
TRBD1	-	TRBV9	TRBJ1-5	CASSVRDSYNQPQHF	TGTGCCAGCAGCGTAAGGGACAGCTACAATCAGCCCCAGCATTTT
TRBD1	-	TRBV19	TRBJ1-5	CASHGTGDSNQPQHF	TGTGCCAGTCACGGGACAGGGGATAGCAATCAGCCCCAGCATTTT
-	-	TRBV29-1	TRBJ1-1	CSVELGLTEAFF	TGCAGCGTTGAGTTAGGGCTCACTGAAGCTTTCTTT
-	-	TRBV6-5	TRBJ2-3	CASSLRLSTDTQYF	TGTGCCAGCAGTCTCAGGCTTAGCACAGATACGCAGTATTTT
-	-	TRBV25-1	TRBJ2-5	CASSPRGWKETQYF	TGTGCCAGCAGTCCCAGGGGCTGGAAGGAGACCCAGTACTTC
-	few	TRBV7-3	TRBJ2-4	CASSVSGSRGNIQYF	TGTGCCAGCAGCGTATCCGGGTCTAGGGGAAACATTCAGTACTTC
-	-	TRBV7-2	TRBJ2-7	CASSDAEGGPYEQYF	TGTGCCAGCAGCGACGCGGAGGGGGGCCCATACGAGCAGTACTTC
-	-	TRBV5-6	TRBJ1-2	CASSLAGYGYTF	TGTGCCAGCAGCTTGGCGGGGTATGGCTACACCTTC
-	-	TRBV19	TRBJ1-1	CASSTAGGGTEAFF	TGTGCCAGTAGTACGGCGGGGGGAGGCACTGAAGCTTTCTTT
-	-	TRBV6-5	TRBJ2-7	CASRNLIDEQYF	TGTGCCAGCCGTAACCTAATAGACGAGCAGTACTTC
-	-	TRBV2	TRBJ1-4	CASSDGITNEKLFF	TGTGCCAGCAGTGACGGGATAACTAATGAAAAACTGTTTTTT
TRBD1	-	TRBV6-5	TRBJ1-1	CASSSGGLNTEAFF	TGTGCCAGCAGCTCAGGGGGGTTGAACACTGAAGCTTTCTTT
TRBD1	-	TRBV2	TRBJ1-2	CASSEDRGSNYGYTF	TGTGCCAGCAGTGAAGACAGGGGAAGTAACTATGGCTACACCTTC
TRBD1	few	TRBV11-2	TRBJ2-7	CASSLVIGTGVYEQYF	TGTGCCAGCAGCTTAGTTATTGGGACAGGGGTCTACGAGCAGTACTTC
TRBD2	once	TRBV5-1	TRBJ2-1	CASSQVTSGGASAEQFF	TGCGCCAGCAGCCAGGTGACTAGCGGGGGCGCCTCGGCCGAGCAGTTCTTC
-	-	TRBV7-9	TRBJ2-6	CASSLPPGANVLTF	TGTGCCAGCAGCCTCCCTCCTGGGGCCAACGTCCTGACTTTC